This is a list of T cell receptor beta chains from one sample in a study of T cell repertoires in cytomegalovirus infection. TCRdb redid the calling of the reads with MiXCR, one entry per CDR3 protein. This repertoire shows 200,000 to 300,000 distinct CDR3 sequences, roughly an eighth found once; its top ten account for under 2%. Sequenced material: PBMCs. Receptors were obtained from a human donor in good health (CMV status not recorded). Some clones in this sample may be carry-over from other donors' samples. The CDR3 runs from the conserved cysteine through the conserved F or W. The order of the fields is clone size, J gene, D gene, V gene, CDR3 DNA, CDR3 protein. A D gene is named only where the DNA matches it firmly. Expanded clones are given a class, and other clones once, few, many or no size at all.

>NA|TRBJ2-7|TRBD1|TRBV27
TGTGCCAGCGCAGGACAGGGCTCTTCCTACGAGCAGTACTTC
CASAGQGSSYEQYF
>NA|TRBJ2-1|TRBD2|TRBV5-5
TGTGCCAGCAGCTTGCCCGGGAGGACTAGCGGGGCCTACAGTGAGCAGTTCTTC
CASSLPGRTSGAYSEQFF
>few|TRBJ2-2|NA|TRBV29-1
TGCAGCGCTGGGACGCTCACCGGGGAGCTGTTTTTT
CSAGTLTGELFF
>NA|TRBJ2-2|NA|TRBV27
TGTGCCAGCAGTTTAACCGGGACCCAGAGGACCGGGGAGCTGTTTTTT
CASSLTGTQRTGELFF
>many|TRBJ1-2|NA|TRBV28
TGTGCCAGCAGTTTTCTAGAAGTGGGTCGAGGCGGCTACACCTTC
CASSFLEVGRGGYTF
>NA|TRBJ2-7|NA|TRBV6-2/TRBV6-3
TGTGCCAGCAGCCACTCAGTGGACGAGCAGTACTTC
CASSHSVDEQYF
>NA|TRBJ2-7|NA|TRBV4-3
TGCGCCAGCAGCCAAGCGTACTCACAGGGTTTCGGCGGCTCCTACGAGCAGTACTTC
CASSQAYSQGFGGSYEQYF
>many|TRBJ2-5|TRBD2|TRBV7-2
TGTGCCAGCAGCTTAGAACTAGCGGGATGGGAGACCCAGTACTTC
CASSLELAGWETQYF
>many|TRBJ2-7|NA|TRBV5-5
TGTGCCAGCAGCCAGGGGAGCCCAAACGCGAGGGAGCAGTACTTC
CASSQGSPNAREQYF
>many|TRBJ1-2|NA|TRBV7-2
TGTGCCAGCAGCCTGGGTGGGACAAATGTGAATTATGGCTACACCTTC
CASSLGGTNVNYGYTF
>few|TRBJ2-2|TRBD1|TRBV19
TGTGCCAGTAGCGGACAGGGGGCTTACACCGGGGAGCTGTTTTTT
CASSGQGAYTGELFF
>NA|TRBJ2-2|TRBD1|TRBV7-2
TGTGCCAGCAGCTTAGCTTTGGGACAGGGGACCGGGGAGCTGTTTTTT
CASSLALGQGTGELFF
>many|TRBJ2-1|TRBD2|TRBV12-5
TGTGCTAGTGGCCCGCCGCTAGCGGGAGGCTCCAATGAGCAGTTCTTC
CASGPPLAGGSNEQFF
>few|TRBJ1-1|NA|TRBV6-2/TRBV6-3
TGTGCCAGCAGTTACCGTCAAACAGGCCCGGGGACTGAAGCTTTCTTT
CASSYRQTGPGTEAFF
>few|TRBJ1-3|NA|TRBV5-1
TGCGCCAGCAGCTTGGTGTCAACCTCTGGAAACACCATATATTTT
CASSLVSTSGNTIYF
>many|TRBJ2-3|TRBD2|TRBV7-2
TGTGCCAGCAGCCTTGGGGCTAGCGGGGGCACAGATACGCAGTATTTT
CASSLGASGGTDTQYF
>few|TRBJ2-5|NA|TRBV19
TGTGCCAGTAATGAAGCGACGGTTCAAGAGACCCAGTACTTC
CASNEATVQETQYF
>many|TRBJ1-1|NA|TRBV6-2/TRBV6-3
TGTGCCAGCAGTTACTCTCCAGGGCGCACTGAAGCTTTCTTT
CASSYSPGRTEAFF
>many|TRBJ2-2|NA|TRBV7-2
TGTGCCAGCAGCTTAGAGCCGCCCACGAACACCGGGGAGCTGTTTTTT
CASSLEPPTNTGELFF
>many|TRBJ1-4|NA|TRBV7-2
TGTGCCAGCAGCTTAGACCCTGGGTATGAAAAACTGTTTTTT
CASSLDPGYEKLFF
>NA|TRBJ2-7|NA|TRBV19
TGTGCCAGTAGTACGCTAATACACCCCTACGAGCAGTACTTC
CASSTLIHPYEQYF
>NA|TRBJ1-1|NA|TRBV12-5
TGTGCTAGTGGTTCCTCGACAGATAGAGGCACTGAAGCTTTCTTT
CASGSSTDRGTEAFF
>few|TRBJ1-5|NA|TRBV20-1
TGCAGTGCTAGAGATCCGGCAGGGGGCAATCAGCCCCAGCATTTT
CSARDPAGGNQPQHF
>many|TRBJ1-2|NA|TRBV12-3/TRBV12-4
TGTGCCAGCAGCCCCGAGCTCCGACACTTAACCTTC
CASSPELRHLTF
>many|TRBJ1-2|NA|TRBV10-3
TGTGCCATCAGTCAAAGGGAGTCGAATTATGGCTACACCTTC
CAISQRESNYGYTF
>NA|TRBJ1-2|TRBD1|TRBV28
TGTGCCAGCAGGATAACAGGGGGCGGCTATGGCTACACCTTC
CASRITGGGYGYTF
>many|TRBJ2-1|NA|TRBV5-4
TGTGCCAGCAGCTCTCCGGGACCCCGGGGCAATGAGCAGTTCTTC
CASSSPGPRGNEQFF
>few|TRBJ1-6|NA|TRBV7-2
TGTGCCAGCAGCCGCGCGGCGCTGACAAATTCACCCCTCCACTTT
CASSRAALTNSPLHF
>many|TRBJ2-7|TRBD2|TRBV7-8
TGTGCCAGCAGCTCCCGACTAGCGGGAGCAATTCCCTACGAGCAGTACTTC
CASSSRLAGAIPYEQYF
>NA|TRBJ1-1|NA|TRBV5-6
TGTGCCAGCAGCTTAATATGGGGGGGGCTGGGCACTGAAGCTTTCTTT
CASSLIWGGLGTEAFF
>few|TRBJ2-5|NA|TRBV19
TGTGCCAGTAGTATATCTCCAGGGACAGAGACCCAGTACTTC
CASSISPGTETQYF
>many|TRBJ1-1|NA|TRBV4-3
TGCGCCAGCAGCCTCCGACGATGGAACACTGAAGCTTTCTTT
CASSLRRWNTEAFF
>many|TRBJ2-2|TRBD2|TRBV28
TGTGCCAGCAGTTTGAGAGGACTAGCGGGAAACACCGGGGAGCTGTTTTTT
CASSLRGLAGNTGELFF
>NA|TRBJ2-3|NA|TRBV5-1
TGCGCCAGCAGCTTGGAGGAGTCCCTTGTTACGCAGTATTTT
CASSLEESLVTQYF
>NA|TRBJ2-6|TRBD1|TRBV6-2/TRBV6-3
TGTGCCAGCAGTAGCCGGGACAGGGGGATCACCGGGGCCAACGTCCTGACTTTC
CASSSRDRGITGANVLTF
>NA|TRBJ1-6|TRBD1|TRBV7-2
TGTGCCAGCAGCCAAAGACTAGGACAGGTCCGTTCACCCCTCCACTTT
CASSQRLGQVRSPLHF
>many|TRBJ1-1|NA|TRBV10-3
TGTGCCAGCCAGTTTAGCCAGGGGAGCATGAACACTGAAGCTTTCTTT
CASQFSQGSMNTEAFF
>many|TRBJ1-5|NA|TRBV6-2/TRBV6-3
TGTGCCAGCAGTTCCCGGACGGCGACCCGTGAGCCCCAGCATTTT
CASSSRTATREPQHF
>NA|TRBJ2-1|TRBD2|TRBV5-5
TGTGCCAGCAGCTTGGCCCGGGGGGGATACAATGAGCAGTTCTTC
CASSLARGGYNEQFF
>NA|TRBJ2-3|NA|TRBV29-1
TGCAGCAGCGGACAGTTTCCAGATACGCAGTATTTT
CSSGQFPDTQYF
>NA|TRBJ2-5|NA|TRBV29-1
TGCAGCTTCAGGGTTGGAGAGACCCAGTACTTC
CSFRVGETQYF
>few|TRBJ2-3|NA|TRBV20-1
TGCAGTGCTAGAGTCTCCTTTTCAGATACGCAGTATTTT
CSARVSFSDTQYF
>NA|TRBJ1-2|NA|TRBV19
TGTGCCAGTAGCCTCATGACCGGTAACTATGGCTACACCTTC
CASSLMTGNYGYTF
>many|TRBJ2-7|NA|TRBV28
TGTGCTGTGACAGGTTCCTACGAGCAGTACTTC
CAVTGSYEQYF
>many|TRBJ2-7|TRBD1|TRBV19
TGTGCCAGTAGTATTGCCAGGGGGACCTACGAGCAGTACTTC
CASSIARGTYEQYF
>many|TRBJ2-7|TRBD1|TRBV5-1
TGCGCCAGCATTGGACAGGACTACGAGCAGTACTTC
CASIGQDYEQYF
>NA|TRBJ1-5|NA|TRBV6-2/TRBV6-3
TGTGCCAGCAGTCCGGCCGCGACGGGCAATCAGCCCCAGCATTTT
CASSPAATGNQPQHF
>NA|TRBJ2-6|NA|TRBV29-1
TGCAGCGCCAGGGAACCTCTCTCTGGGGCCAACGTCCTGACTTTC
CSAREPLSGANVLTF
>NA|TRBJ1-1|NA|TRBV29-1
TGCAGCGTTGAGACGGAGGGGGGCACTGAAGCTTTCTTT
CSVETEGGTEAFF
>many|TRBJ2-1|NA|TRBV7-2
TGTGCCAGCAGCTTAGGGGCCCCTGGTTACAATGAGCAGTTCTTC
CASSLGAPGYNEQFF
>NA|TRBJ2-5|TRBD1|TRBV20-1
TGCAGTGCACCCGGACAGGAAAGCCAGTACTTC
CSAPGQESQYF
>many|TRBJ1-5|NA|TRBV7-2
TGTGCCAGCAGCTCTGGACCGTCTACTAATCAGCCCCAGCATTTT
CASSSGPSTNQPQHF
>NA|TRBJ1-5|TRBD1|TRBV19
TGTGCCAGTAGCAAGGACAGGGGTATCAATCAGCCCCAGCATTTT
CASSKDRGINQPQHF